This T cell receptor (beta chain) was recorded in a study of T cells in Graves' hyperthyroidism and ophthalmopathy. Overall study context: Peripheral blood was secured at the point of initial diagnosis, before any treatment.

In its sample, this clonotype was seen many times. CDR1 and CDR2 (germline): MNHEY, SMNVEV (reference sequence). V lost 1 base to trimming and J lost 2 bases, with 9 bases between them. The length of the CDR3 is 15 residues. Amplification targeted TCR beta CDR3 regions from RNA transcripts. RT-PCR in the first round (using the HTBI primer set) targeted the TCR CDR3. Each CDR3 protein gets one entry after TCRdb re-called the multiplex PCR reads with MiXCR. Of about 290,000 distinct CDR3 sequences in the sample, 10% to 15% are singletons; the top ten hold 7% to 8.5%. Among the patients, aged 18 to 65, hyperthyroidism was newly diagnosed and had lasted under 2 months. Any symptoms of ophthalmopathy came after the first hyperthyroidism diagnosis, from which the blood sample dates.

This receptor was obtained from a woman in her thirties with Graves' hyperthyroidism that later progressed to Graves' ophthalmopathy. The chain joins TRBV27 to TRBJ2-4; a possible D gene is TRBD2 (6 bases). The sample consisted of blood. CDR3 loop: CASSLLGGSKNIQYF. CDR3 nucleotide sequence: TGTGCCAGCAGTTTATTGGGGGGATCCAAAAACATTCAGTACTTC.